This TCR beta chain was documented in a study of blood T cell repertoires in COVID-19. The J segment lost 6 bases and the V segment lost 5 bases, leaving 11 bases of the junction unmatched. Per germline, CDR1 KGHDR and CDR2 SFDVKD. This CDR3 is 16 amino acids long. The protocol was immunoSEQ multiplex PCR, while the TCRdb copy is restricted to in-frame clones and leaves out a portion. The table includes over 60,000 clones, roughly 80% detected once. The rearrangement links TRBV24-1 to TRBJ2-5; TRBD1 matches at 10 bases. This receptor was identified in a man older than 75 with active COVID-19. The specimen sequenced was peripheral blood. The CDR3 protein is CATSAVTGGNVKTQYF. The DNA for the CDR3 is TGTGCCACCAGTGCCGTGACAGGGGGCAATGTTAAGACCCAGTACTTC.